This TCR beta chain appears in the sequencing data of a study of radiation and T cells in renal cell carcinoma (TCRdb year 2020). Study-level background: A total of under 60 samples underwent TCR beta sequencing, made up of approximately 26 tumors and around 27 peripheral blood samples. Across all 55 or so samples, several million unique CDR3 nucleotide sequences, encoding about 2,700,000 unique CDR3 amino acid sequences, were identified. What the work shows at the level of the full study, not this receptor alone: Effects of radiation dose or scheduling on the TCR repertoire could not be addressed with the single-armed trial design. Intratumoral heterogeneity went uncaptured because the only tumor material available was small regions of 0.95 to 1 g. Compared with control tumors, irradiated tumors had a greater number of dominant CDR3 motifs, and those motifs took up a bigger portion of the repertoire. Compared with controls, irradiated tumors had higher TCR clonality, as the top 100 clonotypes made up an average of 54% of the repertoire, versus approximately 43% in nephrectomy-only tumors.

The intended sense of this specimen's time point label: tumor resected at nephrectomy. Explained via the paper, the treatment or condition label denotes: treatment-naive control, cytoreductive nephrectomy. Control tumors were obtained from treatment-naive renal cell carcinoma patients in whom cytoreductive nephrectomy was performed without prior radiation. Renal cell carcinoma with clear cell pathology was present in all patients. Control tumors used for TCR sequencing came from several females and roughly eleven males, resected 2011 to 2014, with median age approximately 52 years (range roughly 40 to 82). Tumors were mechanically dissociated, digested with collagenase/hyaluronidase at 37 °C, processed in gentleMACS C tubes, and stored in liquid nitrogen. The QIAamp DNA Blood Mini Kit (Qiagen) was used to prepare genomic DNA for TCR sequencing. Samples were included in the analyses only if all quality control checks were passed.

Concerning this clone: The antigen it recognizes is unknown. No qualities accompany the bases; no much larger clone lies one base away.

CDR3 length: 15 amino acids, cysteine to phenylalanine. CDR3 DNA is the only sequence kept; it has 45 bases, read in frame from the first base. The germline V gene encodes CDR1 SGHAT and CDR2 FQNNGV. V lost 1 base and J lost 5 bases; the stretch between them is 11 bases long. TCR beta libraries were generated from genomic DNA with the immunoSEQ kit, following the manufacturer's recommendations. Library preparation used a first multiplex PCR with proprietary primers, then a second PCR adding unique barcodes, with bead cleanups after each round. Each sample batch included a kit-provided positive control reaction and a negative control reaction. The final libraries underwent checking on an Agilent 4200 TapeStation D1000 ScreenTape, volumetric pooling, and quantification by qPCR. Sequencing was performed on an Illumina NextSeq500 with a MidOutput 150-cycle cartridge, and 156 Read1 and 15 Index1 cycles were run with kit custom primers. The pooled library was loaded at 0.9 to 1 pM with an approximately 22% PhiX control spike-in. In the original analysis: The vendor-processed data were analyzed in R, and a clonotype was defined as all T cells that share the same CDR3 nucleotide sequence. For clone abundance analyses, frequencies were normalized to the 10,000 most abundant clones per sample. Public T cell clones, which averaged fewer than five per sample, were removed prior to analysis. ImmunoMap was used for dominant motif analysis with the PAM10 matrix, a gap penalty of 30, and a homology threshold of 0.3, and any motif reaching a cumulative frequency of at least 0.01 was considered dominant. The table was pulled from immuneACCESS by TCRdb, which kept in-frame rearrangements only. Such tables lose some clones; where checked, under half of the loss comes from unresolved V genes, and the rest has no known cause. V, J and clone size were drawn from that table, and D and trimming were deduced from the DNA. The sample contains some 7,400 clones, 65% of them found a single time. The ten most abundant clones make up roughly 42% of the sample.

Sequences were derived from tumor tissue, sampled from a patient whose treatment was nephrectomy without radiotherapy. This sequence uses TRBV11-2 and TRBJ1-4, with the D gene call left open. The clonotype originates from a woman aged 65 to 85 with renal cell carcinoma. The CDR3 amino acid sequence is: CASSLGSLQNEKLFF. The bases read TGTGCCAGCAGCTTAGGGTCCTTACAAAATGAAAAACTGTTTTTT.